This T cell receptor (beta chain) stems from a study of cytomegalovirus exposure and HLA in healthy donors. Overall study findings and caveats: TCR sequences were mostly rare, though some public TCRs occurred in many donors. In an earlier analysis, productive rearrangement rates for most beta V segments clustered near 87% or 30%. Trimming of TCR beta V- and J-genes showed a link, identified in a later analysis, to a missense DCLRE1C variant.

The V gene's germline CDR1 is ENHRY and CDR2 SYGVKD. This CDR3 spans 13 amino acids. The PCR had 60 Vbeta and 13 Jbeta primers. Original processing methods: There were about 86 million unique TCR beta chains by a later count, and approximately 12 million of them were shared. Repertoires were generated with immunoSEQ multiplex PCR, while TCRdb's copy carries only in-frame clones and drops some. Clonal size and the V and J genes are those of that table, whereas D and trimming came from the DNA. Among under 150,000 clones listed, around 70% were seen once. On this clone: Its target is unknown.

The TCR comes from a woman aged 55-70 years in good health and CMV-seropositive. The genes are TRBV10-3 and TRBJ2-5; TRBD1 is a possible D gene (5 bases). The J call is doubtful: the DNA matches TRBJ2-7 better. The sequencing input was PBMCs. CDR3 DNA: TGTGCCATCAGTTGGGGCAGTTCCTACGAGCAGTACTTC. As protein: CAISWGSSYEQYF.